The present TCR beta chain was sequenced within a study of blood T cell repertoires in COVID-19. This clone showed up just a few times. The V and J ends lost 3 bases and 8 bases, in that order; junction bases with no gene match: 4. Germline CDR1 is MGHDK and CDR2 is SYGVNS. CDR3 size: 15 residues. TCRdb's copy holds only in-frame clones and misses some; the assay was immunoSEQ multiplex PCR. The sample records 200,000 or so clones, around nine tenths being singletons. The TCR comes from a man aged 55 to 69 with acute or convalescent COVID-19. The sequenced material came from peripheral blood. The chain links TRBV25-1 to TRBJ1-6; TRBD1 matches at 10 bases. The CDR3 DNA follows: TGTGCCAGCAGTGACCGAGGACAGGGGGATTCACCCCTCCACTTT. It encodes CASSDRGQGDSPLHF.